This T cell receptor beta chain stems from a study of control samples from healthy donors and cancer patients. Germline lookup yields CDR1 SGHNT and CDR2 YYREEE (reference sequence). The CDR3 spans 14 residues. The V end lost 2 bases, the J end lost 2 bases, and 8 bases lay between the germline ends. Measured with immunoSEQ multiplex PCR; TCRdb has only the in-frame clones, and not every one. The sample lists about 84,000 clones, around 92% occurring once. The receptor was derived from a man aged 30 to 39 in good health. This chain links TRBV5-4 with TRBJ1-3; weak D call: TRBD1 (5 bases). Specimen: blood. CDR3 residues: CASSLSRAGNTIYF. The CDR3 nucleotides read TGTGCCAGCAGCTTAAGCAGGGCTGGAAACACCATATATTTT.